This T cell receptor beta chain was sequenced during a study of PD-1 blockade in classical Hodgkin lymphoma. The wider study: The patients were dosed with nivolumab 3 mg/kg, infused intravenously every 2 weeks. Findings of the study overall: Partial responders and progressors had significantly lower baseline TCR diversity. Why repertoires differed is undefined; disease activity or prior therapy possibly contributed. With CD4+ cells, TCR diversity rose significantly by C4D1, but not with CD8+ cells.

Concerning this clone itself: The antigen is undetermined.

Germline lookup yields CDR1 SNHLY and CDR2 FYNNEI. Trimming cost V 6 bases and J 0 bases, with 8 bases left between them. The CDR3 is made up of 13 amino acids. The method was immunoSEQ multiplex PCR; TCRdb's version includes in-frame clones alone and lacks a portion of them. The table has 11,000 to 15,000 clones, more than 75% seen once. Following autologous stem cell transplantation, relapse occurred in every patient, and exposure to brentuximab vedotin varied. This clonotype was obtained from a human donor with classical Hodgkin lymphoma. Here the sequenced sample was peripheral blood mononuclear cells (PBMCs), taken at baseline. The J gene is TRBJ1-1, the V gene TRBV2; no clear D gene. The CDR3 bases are TGTGCCAGCAGGCCCATTATGAACACTGAAGCTTTCTTT. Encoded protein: CASRPIMNTEAFF.